Below, one T cell receptor (beta chain) is given with its context. The antigen remains unidentified. The data were taken from a study of cytomegalovirus exposure and HLA in healthy donors. General observations from the study: Evidence from a later analysis indicated that most CMV-associated TCR beta chains looked HLA-restricted. It was in a later analysis that TCR association rates were seen to vary by HLA locus, highest for DRB1 and lowest for HLA-C. Immune exposure information available was restricted to CMV serostatus. The study designated 164 TCR beta chains cytomegalovirus-associated.

The PCR contained 60 Vbeta and 13 Jbeta primers. Clones were sequenced by immunoSEQ multiplex PCR, and TCRdb holds only the in-frame ones, with some missing. Of roughly 66,000 clones listed, 70% to 80% are singletons. The sequenced sample was PBMCs. This receptor was taken from a man aged 50 to 60 in good health and CMV-seronegative.

CDR3 bases: TGTGCCAGCAGCCGACAACCAACTAATGAAAAACTGTTTTTT. Its protein product is CASSRQPTNEKLFF. The chain couples TRBV5-4 to TRBJ1-4; D is undetermined. Trimming removed 4 bases from V and 0 bases from J, with 7 bases in between. This CDR3 is 14 amino acids long. CDR1 SGHNT and CDR2 YYREEE come from the germline V gene (reference sequence).